This T cell receptor beta chain was obtained from a study of T cells in Graves' hyperthyroidism and ophthalmopathy. Trimming left V 6 bases short and J 7 bases short, with 21 bases between. Germline assignment: CDR1 MGHDK and CDR2 SYGVNS. The CDR3 is 15 residues long. Template material for amplifying TCR beta CDR3 regions consisted of RNA transcripts. When the TCR CDR3 underwent first-round RT-PCR, the HTBI primer set was used. TCRdb used MiXCR to reprocess the multiplex PCR reads, holding one entry per CDR3 protein. The profile shows hundreds of thousands of distinct CDR3 sequences, approximately 25% of them singletons. On the basis of clinical symptoms, serum thyroxine and TRAb, thyroid ultrasound and orbital computed tomography, diagnoses were made.

The TCR sequence derives from a woman younger than 45 with Graves' ophthalmopathy. Source material: blood. The chain employs TRBV25-1 and TRBJ1-2, with TRBD1 as a possible D gene (5 bases). CDR3 nucleotide sequence: TGTGCCAGCAGCGACGTCGTGGGGCTTGGGTTTGGCTACACCTTC. It translates to CASSDVVGLGFGYTF.